This TCR beta chain originates from a study of regulatory T cells in long-lasting Graves disease (dated by TCRdb to the early 2020s). Study-wide context: Persistent Graves' disease meant more than 5 years of antithyroid drug treatment with TSH receptor autoantibodies that stayed positive. Antithyroid drugs had been taken for about 10.3 years on average by persistent Graves' disease patients in the clinical cohort. Persistent Graves' disease patients were compared with newly diagnosed Graves' disease patients by peripheral blood TCR sequencing and RNA sequencing. A total of about 35 samples underwent TCR sequencing, from some 13 patients with persistent Graves' disease and some 20 patients with newly diagnosed Graves' disease. The study took place in China and was registered as a clinical trial.

The time point tag for this specimen amounts to: persistent/refractory GD, antithyroid drugs over 5 years with positive TRAb. RNA was extracted from PBMCs in TRIzol for both TCR sequencing and RNA sequencing. The diagnosis of Graves' disease was made according to American Thyroid Association guidelines. Patients for the study were recruited at an endocrinology department in Xi'an, China. From each patient, about 9 milliliters of peripheral blood was collected into an EDTA anticoagulant tube. PBMCs were isolated by Ficoll Paque Plus density gradient separation without further T cell sorting. An Agilent 2100 Bioanalyzer and agarose gel were used to assess RNA quality, and a NanoDrop 2000 was used to measure RNA concentration. Points the paper makes about the study in general: Peripheral blood alone was examined, since thyroid tissue, which constituted the primary lesion, could not be accessed. Only the TCR beta chain was sequenced and analyzed. Preferential use of TRBV28, TRBJ1-2 and TRBJ2-5 was observed in persistent disease, whereas TRBV20-1 and TRBJ2-1 were favored in newly diagnosed disease. Compared with newly diagnosed patients, patients with persistent Graves' disease had lower TCR Shannon entropy and fewer highly expanded clones, which suggests clonal expansion. Patients with persistent disease shared more public clonotypes (over 2,500) than newly diagnosed patients did (roughly 970). The authors noted that the small sample size was a limitation that may lower accuracy.

V and J are trimmed by 3 bases and 4 bases, and the gene matches miss 6 bases of the junction. The germline V gene sets CDR1 to SGHAT and CDR2 to FQNNGV. The CDR3 goes from the cysteine to the phenylalanine over 15 residues. CDR3 DNA only is kept here, 45 bases in frame from base 1. To prepare the library, multiplex PCR was applied. Instrument on record: Illumina HiSeq 4000. TCR beta libraries were built with iRepertoire HTBI primers and Arm-PCR amplification of CDR3 regions. PCR products were gel purified before sequencing. Per the authors' processing: Across samples, 62 TRBV and 13 to 15 TRBJ segments were identified and used for gene usage analysis of CDR3 amino acid clonotypes. COPE and FqMerger were used to merge filtered high-quality paired reads into contigs. Contigs were aligned with BLAST to IMGT TRBV, TRBD and TRBJ reference genes, and CDR3 was defined per IMGT. Highly expanded clones were defined as clonotypes with a frequency above 0.1%. Shannon entropy was used to measure repertoire diversity, and the Gini coefficient was used to measure V-J evenness. Clonotypes shared by more than one individual were considered public. In-frame beta chains were kept once TCRdb had trimmed the public reads at Q25 with fastp and called clones with MiXCR. Rows with a matching CDR3 protein are joined into one entry that keeps the most common DNA and genes. TCRdb assigned the V and J calls; the authors' analysis was not used. The sample data list about 400,000 distinct CDR3 sequences, and less than 25% of these were observed just once. The ten largest clones capture less than 25% of the sample.

This clonotype appeared many times. There is no known antigen for this receptor. The record has no base qualities; no much larger clone is one base away. This clonotype was obtained from a female donor with Graves disease. The chain was built from TRBV11-2 and TRBJ2-7, with 10 bases in between that match TRBD1. The source material was peripheral blood mononuclear cells (PBMCs), sampled when the disease was refractory, from a patient treated with antithyroid drugs. The nucleotide sequence reads TGTGCCAGCAGCTTGAGGACAGGGGGAATTTACGAGCAGTACTTC. Its translation reads: CASSLRTGGIYEQYF. Supplemented by the reference TRBV11-2 and TRBJ2-7 proteins around the CDR3, the complete variable domain is EAGVAQSPRYKIIEKRQSVAFWCNPISGHATLYWYQQILGQGPKLLIQFQNNGVVDDSQLPKDRFSAERLKGVDSTLKIQPAKLEDSAVYLCASSLRTGGIYEQYFGPGTRLTVT.